One sample yielded the 5 T cell receptor beta chains listed below, sequenced in a study of OX40 agonist ivuxolimab in advanced cancers. Only in-frame clones appear in the TCRdb table, and some are missing; sequencing was by immunoSEQ multiplex PCR. The sample records 70,000 to 95,000 clones, 90% to 95% being singletons. The input for sequencing was CD4+ or CD8+ T cells sorted from blood, taken in a trial of the OX40 agonist ivuxolimab. All receptors derive from an adult with an advanced solid tumor such as melanoma, head and neck, liver or kidney cancer.

DNA for the CDR3: TGCGCCAGCAGCCAAGGGGCAGGGGGTCTGAACACTGAAGCTTTCTTT. Amino acid sequence: CASSQGAGGLNTEAFF. The gene calls are TRBV4-3 and TRBJ1-1, with 7 bases fitting TRBD1. From germline, CDR1 is LGHNA and CDR2 YSLEER. V was clipped by 1 base and J by 0 bases; unmatched bases: 5. This CDR3 is 16 amino acids long.

This chain links TRBV29-1 with TRBJ1-1; tentatively, D is TRBD1 (5 bases). Trimming cost V 3 bases and J 6 bases, with 8 bases left between them. The CDR3 contains 11 residues. Looked up from germline, CDR1 is SQVTM and CDR2 is ANQGSEA. CDR3 region: CSVEGDPEAFF. The CDR3 bases are TGCAGCGTTGAGGGGGACCCTGAAGCTTTCTTT.

The chain carries TRBV6-5 and TRBJ1-1, with D uncertain. The CDR3 is made up of 13 amino acids. V dropped 9 bases and J dropped 0 bases, with 11 bases sitting between them. Germline V gives CDR1 MNHEY, CDR2 SVGAGI. The CDR3 DNA follows: TGTGCCAGTCGACACAACCTGAACACTGAAGCTTTCTTT. Residues: CASRHNLNTEAFF.

A single count supports this clone. This rearrangement joins TRBV19 to TRBJ2-7; possible D gene TRBD1, 6 bases. Trimming removed 2 bases at V and 0 bases at J, with 11 bases between. The CDR3 spans 15 residues. CDR1 is LNHDA and CDR2 is SQIVND in the germline V gene (reference sequence). DNA for the CDR3: TGTGCCAGTAGTATATCGGACAGCGTCTCCTACGAGCAGTACTTC. This codes for CASSISDSVSYEQYF.

This clone was seen only once. CDR3 amino acids: CASSRGTSGGDQETQYF. The CDR3 nucleotides read TGTGCCAGCAGCCGAGGGACTAGCGGAGGAGACCAAGAGACCCAGTACTTC. The chain couples TRBV9 to TRBJ2-5, with 11 bases that match TRBD2. Looked up from germline, CDR1 is SGDLS and CDR2 is YYNGEE. CDR3 length equals 17 residues. With V trimmed by 4 bases and J by 0 bases, 8 bases remained unmatched.